The rows below give T cell receptor beta chains drawn from one sample of a study of T cell responses to AZD1222 COVID-19 vaccine. Sequencing used immunoSEQ multiplex PCR; TCRdb keeps in-frame clones, though not all of them. The repertoire holds 180,000 or so clones, with 90% to 95% as singletons. This specimen consisted of peripheral blood, obtained 28 days after the second AZD1222 dose. These receptors all stem from an adult who received the AZD1222 COVID-19 vaccine. CDR3s leave out the opening cysteine and the closing phenylalanine or tryptophan. A D gene is named only where the DNA matches it firmly. Clone size is not always given. Where it is, it says once, few, many or a class for expanded clones.

D	J	V	size	CDR3
NA	TRBJ2-1	TRBV7-6	NA	ASSLAGVLTYNEQF
TRBD2	TRBJ2-4	TRBV7-8	NA	ASSLKREGKNIQY
TRBD1	TRBJ1-2	TRBV5-6	once	ASSFSRGIVYT
NA	TRBJ1-2	TRBV7-9	NA	ASSLNRDAGT
NA	TRBJ2-7	TRBV2	NA	ASSLTTVSYEQY
TRBD1	TRBJ1-5	TRBV4-1	NA	ASSQTDREYQPQH
NA	TRBJ1-3	TRBV7-9	NA	ASSPRGSGNTIY
TRBD1	TRBJ1-2	TRBV6-5	NA	ASSYSRTGGNGYT
NA	TRBJ1-2	TRBV5-5	once	ASSLLQAGYGYT
TRBD1	TRBJ1-1	TRBV19	NA	ASSTDRWNTEAF
NA	TRBJ2-1	TRBV6-5	NA	ASTYGLSNEQF
NA	TRBJ2-3	TRBV4-1	NA	ASSQFYAVQTSTDTQY
NA	TRBJ1-2	TRBV7-9	NA	ASSRPRTDGT
NA	TRBJ2-7	TRBV2	once	ASSEARVEQY